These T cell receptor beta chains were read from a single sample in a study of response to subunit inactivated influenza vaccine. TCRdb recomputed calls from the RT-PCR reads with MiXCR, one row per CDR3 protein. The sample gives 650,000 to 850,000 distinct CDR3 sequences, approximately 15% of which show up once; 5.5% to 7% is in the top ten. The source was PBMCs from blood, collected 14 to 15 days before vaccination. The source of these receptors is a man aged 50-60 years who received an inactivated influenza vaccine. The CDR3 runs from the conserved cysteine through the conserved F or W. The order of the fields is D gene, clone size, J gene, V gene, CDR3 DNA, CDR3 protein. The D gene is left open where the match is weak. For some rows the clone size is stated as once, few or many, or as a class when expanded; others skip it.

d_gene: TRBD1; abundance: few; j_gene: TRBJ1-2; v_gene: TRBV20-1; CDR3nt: TGCAGTGCTGGGGCCGGGACAGTAAGGGGAGGGTATGGCTACACCTTC; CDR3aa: CSAGAGTVRGGYGYTF
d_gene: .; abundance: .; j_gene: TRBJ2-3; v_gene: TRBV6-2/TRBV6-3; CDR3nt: TGTGCCAGCACCGGACTATACACCACAGATACGCAGTATTTT; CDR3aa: CASTGLYTTDTQYF
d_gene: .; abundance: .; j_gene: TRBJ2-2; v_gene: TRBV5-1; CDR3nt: TGCGCCAGCAGCTTGGGTGCCAGGGCGAACACCGGGGAGCTGTTTTTT; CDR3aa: CASSLGARANTGELFF
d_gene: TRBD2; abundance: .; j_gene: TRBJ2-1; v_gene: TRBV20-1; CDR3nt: TGCAGTGCTAGAGGGGGAACTTACAGCGGGGAGTCCTACAATGAGCAGTTCTTC; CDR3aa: CSARGGTYSGESYNEQFF
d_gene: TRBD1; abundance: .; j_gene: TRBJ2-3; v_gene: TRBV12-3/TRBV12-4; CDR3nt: TGTGCCAGCAGTTTACAGGGGGTGACACCGCTGTCTTTT; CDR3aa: CASSLQGVTPLSF
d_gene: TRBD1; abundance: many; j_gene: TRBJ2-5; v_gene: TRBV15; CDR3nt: TGTGCCACCGTTCGGGACAGACAACAAGAGACCCAGTACTTC; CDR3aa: CATVRDRQQETQYF
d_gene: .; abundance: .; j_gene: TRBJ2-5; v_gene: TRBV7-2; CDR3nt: TGTGCCAGCAGCTTAAGTGGGAGCGAGACCCAGTACTTC; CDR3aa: CASSLSGSETQYF
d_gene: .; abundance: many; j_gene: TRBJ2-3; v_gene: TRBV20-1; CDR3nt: TGCAGTGCTAGACTAGCATTGGATACGCAGTATTTT; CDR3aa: CSARLALDTQYF
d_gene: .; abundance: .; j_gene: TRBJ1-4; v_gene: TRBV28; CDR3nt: TGTGCCAGCAGTGTCTCCCATGAAAAACTGTTTTTT; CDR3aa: CASSVSHEKLFF
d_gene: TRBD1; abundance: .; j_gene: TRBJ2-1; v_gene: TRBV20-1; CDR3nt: TGCAGTGCTAGGATTCCTTACCGGGACAGGGAGGGAGGCTCCTACAATGAGCAGTTCTTC; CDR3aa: CSARIPYRDREGGSYNEQFF
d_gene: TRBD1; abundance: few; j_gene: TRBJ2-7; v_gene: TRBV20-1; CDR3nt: TGCAGTGCGAACGACAGGGGTTTTCCTTACGAGCAGTACTTC; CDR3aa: CSANDRGFPYEQYF
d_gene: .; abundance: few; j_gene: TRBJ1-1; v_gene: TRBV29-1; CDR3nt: TGCAGCGGTAGAGGCCGGAACACTGAAGCTTTCTTT; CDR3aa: CSGRGRNTEAFF
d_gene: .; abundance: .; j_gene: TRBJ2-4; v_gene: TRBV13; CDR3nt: TGTGCCAGCAGCCATAGACAGAGCCTAGCCAAAAACATTCAGTACTTC; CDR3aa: CASSHRQSLAKNIQYF
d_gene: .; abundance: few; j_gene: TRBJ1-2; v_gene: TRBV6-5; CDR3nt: TGTGCCAGCAGTTACCGGGCGATGGGGGGCGTTAATGGCTACACCTTC; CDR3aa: CASSYRAMGGVNGYTF
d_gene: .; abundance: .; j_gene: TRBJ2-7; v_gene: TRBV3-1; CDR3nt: TGTGCCAGCAGCCAAGATAACCCGGGACGGGACGAGCAGTACTTC; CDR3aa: CASSQDNPGRDEQYF
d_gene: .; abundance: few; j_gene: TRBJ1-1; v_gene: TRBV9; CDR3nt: TGTGCCAGCAGCCCCCACAGCGCCCAAGACACTGAAGCTTTCTTT; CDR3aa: CASSPHSAQDTEAFF
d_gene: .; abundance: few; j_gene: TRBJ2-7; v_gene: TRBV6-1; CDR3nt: TGTGCCAGCAGCATAGAGGACTCCTACGAGCAGTACTTC; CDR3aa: CASSIEDSYEQYF
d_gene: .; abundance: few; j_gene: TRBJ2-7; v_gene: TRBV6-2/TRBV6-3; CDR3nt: TGTGCCAGCAGCCTCCGGGACGGCTCCTACGAGCAGTACTTC; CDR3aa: CASSLRDGSYEQYF
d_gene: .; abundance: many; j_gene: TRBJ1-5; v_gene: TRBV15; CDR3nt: TGTGCCACCAGCAGAGATCCAGGGACCAATCAGCCCCAGCATTTT; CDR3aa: CATSRDPGTNQPQHF
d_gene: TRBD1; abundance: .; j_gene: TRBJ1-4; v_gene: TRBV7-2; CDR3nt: TGTGCCAGCAGCTTGTGGACAGGTCCGCGGGAAAAACTGTTTTTT; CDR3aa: CASSLWTGPREKLFF
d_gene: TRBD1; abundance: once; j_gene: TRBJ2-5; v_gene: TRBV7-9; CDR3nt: TGTGCCAGCAGCCAAACCGGGACAGGAGTTCAAGAGACCCAGTACTTC; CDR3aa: CASSQTGTGVQETQYF
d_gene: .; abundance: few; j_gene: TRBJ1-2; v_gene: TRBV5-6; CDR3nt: TGTGCCAGCAGCGGCTGGGGACGGGATTATGGCTACACCTTC; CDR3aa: CASSGWGRDYGYTF
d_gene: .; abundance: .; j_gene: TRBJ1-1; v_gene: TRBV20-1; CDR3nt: TGCAATGCAGAAGATAGACGGGGGAACACTGAAGCTTTCTTT; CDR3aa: CNAEDRRGNTEAFF
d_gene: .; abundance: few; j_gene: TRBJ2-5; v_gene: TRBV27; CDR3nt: TGTGCCAGCAGTTTAACACTAGCCCTAAAAGAGACCCAGTACTTC; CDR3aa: CASSLTLALKETQYF
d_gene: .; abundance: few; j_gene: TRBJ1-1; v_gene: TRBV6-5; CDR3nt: TGTGCCAGCAGTTACTCCAACTCCCTGGCTTCCATGAACACTGAAGCTTTCTTT; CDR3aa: CASSYSNSLASMNTEAFF
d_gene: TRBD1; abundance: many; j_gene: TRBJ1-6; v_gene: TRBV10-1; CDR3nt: TGCGCCAGCAGCGAAACAGGGGAGTCACCCCTCCACTTT; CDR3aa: CASSETGESPLHF
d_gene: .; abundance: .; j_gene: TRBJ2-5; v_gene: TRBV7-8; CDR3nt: TGTGCCAGCAGCTTAGTGTGGGTCTCCGAGACCCAGTACTTC; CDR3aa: CASSLVWVSETQYF
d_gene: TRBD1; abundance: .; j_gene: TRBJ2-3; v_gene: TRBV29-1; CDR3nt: TGCAGCGCCAATCGGGACAGTGACACAGATACGCAGTATTTT; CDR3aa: CSANRDSDTDTQYF